A selection of T cell receptor beta chains follows, all from one sample in a study of blood T cells in healthy people across ages. One entry per CDR3 protein results from TCRdb running MiXCR on the 5' RACE reads. Among about 800,000 distinct CDR3 sequences, 20% to 25% were seen once, and the ten largest hold under 4.5%. This same sample was also part of a study on T cells of mothers and their children.

The specimen was blood. These receptors were obtained from a boy aged 5-17 years in good health. Both conserved end residues are part of each CDR3. The D gene is left open where the match is weak. Size is omitted from some rows. Given values are once, few, many or a class for expanded clones.

CDR3 length	D gene	V gene	J gene	clone size	CDR3 DNA	CDR3 protein
11	TRBD2	TRBV6-6	TRBJ2-1	.	TGTGCCAGCAGTCTAGCGGGGGGGCAGTTCTTC	CASSLAGGQFF
14	TRBD1	TRBV5-1	TRBJ2-7	.	TGCGCCAGCAGTTACGGGACAGGGGATTACGAGCAGTGCTTC	CASSYGTGDYEQCF
15	TRBD2	TRBV5-1	TRBJ2-1	few	TGCGCCAGCAGCTTGACGCCGGGGGGAAACAATGAGCAGTTCTTC	CASSLTPGGNNEQFF
15	.	TRBV20-1	TRBJ2-7	.	TGCAGTGCTAGAGATCCCCCGGCGGGATTCTACGAGCAGTACTTC	CSARDPPAGFYEQYF
16	.	TRBV12-3/TRBV12-4	TRBJ2-5	.	TGTGCCAGCAGTCCCGAATCGGGGCGACGGGAAGAGACCCAGTACTTC	CASSPESGRREETQYF
17	TRBD1	TRBV20-1	TRBJ2-7	.	TGCAGTGCTAGTCTGAGCCGGGACAGATATAGCTCCTACGAGCAGTACTTC	CSASLSRDRYSSYEQYF
15	.	TRBV20-1	TRBJ1-2	.	TGCAGTGCCGGGACACCTGGACTAGCGGGAAACGGCTACACCTTC	CSAGTPGLAGNGYTF
13	.	TRBV27	TRBJ2-3	few	TGTGCCAGCAGTTACGGGCCCCGGTTTACGCAGTATTTT	CASSYGPRFTQYF
14	.	TRBV14	TRBJ2-1	.	TGTGCCAGCAGCCAAGAAGTCGGGGGTTATGAGCAGTTCTTC	CASSQEVGGYEQFF
16	.	TRBV9	TRBJ2-7	few	TGTGCCAGCAGCGCCGGACAGTATTCGACGTCCTACGAGCAGTACTTC	CASSAGQYSTSYEQYF
21	.	TRBV11-1	TRBJ2-5	.	TGTGCCAGCAGACATCCCGGGACAGGGGATCTAGCGGGGGCTGGATGGGAGACCCAGTACTTC	CASRHPGTGDLAGAGWETQYF
15	.	TRBV20-1	TRBJ1-1	once	TGCAGTGCTAGAGAACCTCGGGGGCTGAACACTGAAGCTTTCTTT	CSAREPRGLNTEAFF
16	TRBD1	TRBV18	TRBJ1-5	.	TGTGCCAGCTCAGGGAACAGGGGCGATCGCAATCAGCCCCAGCATTTT	CASSGNRGDRNQPQHF
14	TRBD1	TRBV6-6	TRBJ1-4	few	TGTGCCAGCAGTACAAACAGGGGACGGGAAAAACTGTTTTTT	CASSTNRGREKLFF
17	TRBD1	TRBV5-6	TRBJ2-5	few	TGTGCCAGCAGCCAACCTCAGGGGGCGAGCAGCCCAGAGACCCAGTACTTC	CASSQPQGASSPETQYF
14	.	TRBV12-3/TRBV12-4	TRBJ2-5	few	TGTGCCAGCAGTCTAATAGCGAGGCGCGAGACCCAGTACTTC	CASSLIARRETQYF
15	TRBD1	TRBV2	TRBJ1-1	few	TGTGCCAGCAGTGAGCAGGGACAGGGAAACACTGAAGCTTTCTTT	CASSEQGQGNTEAFF
14	TRBD1	TRBV5-1	TRBJ1-2	.	TGCGCCAGCAGCTCCGGGACAGGGGGCCTTGGCTACACCTTC	CASSSGTGGLGYTF
16	.	TRBV2	TRBJ1-3	.	TGTGCCAGCAGGGCCCGACAGCTAAGCTCTGGAAACACCATATATTTT	CASRARQLSSGNTIYF
11	.	TRBV20-1	TRBJ2-5	.	TGCAGTGCCTTCTTGCAAGAGACCCAGTACTTC	CSAFLQETQYF
15	.	TRBV25-1	TRBJ2-5	.	TGTGCCAGCAGTGGCGAAGGGACCATCCAAGAGACCCAGTACTTC	CASSGEGTIQETQYF
16	TRBD2	TRBV5-1	TRBJ2-1	once	TGCGCCAGCAGCTCCATAGCGGGATGGGGGATCAATGAGCAGTTCTTC	CASSSIAGWGINEQFF
15	.	TRBV28	TRBJ1-4	.	TGTGCCAGCAGCGGGGGGGGGCAGTTGGGGGAAAAACTGTTTTTT	CASSGGGQLGEKLFF
13	.	TRBV12-3/TRBV12-4	TRBJ2-7	few	TGTGCCAGCAGTCCCGGGGCAGGATCTGAGCAGTACTTC	CASSPGAGSEQYF
17	TRBD1	TRBV7-2	TRBJ2-6	.	TGTGACAGCAGCTGGGGACAGGCCAGCTCTGGGGCCAACGTCCTGACTTTC	CDSSWGQASSGANVLTF
16	.	TRBV19	TRBJ1-4	once	TGTGCCAGTAGTGGACTACGTGGACAGTTAGCCCCGCAACTGTTTTTT	CASSGLRGQLAPQLFF
15	.	TRBV6-1	TRBJ1-1	.	TGTGCCAGCACGGGACTCGGAGGAGGCGACACTGAAGCTTTCTTT	CASTGLGGGDTEAFF
16	TRBD2	TRBV5-1	TRBJ2-5	few	TGCGCCAGCAGCCAGACTACTAGCGGATACCAAGAGACCCAGTACTTC	CASSQTTSGYQETQYF
15	.	TRBV20-1	TRBJ1-5	.	TGCAGTGCTCGAACTACAGGGAGGTCAGAACGGCCCCAGCATTTT	CSARTTGRSERPQHF
16	.	TRBV27	TRBJ1-2	.	TGTGCCAGCAGTCCCCTGTTACAGGGTACGTACGGTGGCTACACCTTC	CASSPLLQGTYGGYTF
14	.	TRBV28	TRBJ2-5	.	TGTGCCAGCAGTTGGGGCAAGAAAGCGGAGACCCAGTACTTC	CASSWGKKAETQYF
13	.	TRBV20-1	TRBJ1-1	.	TGCAGTGCTTTCGGACATACGAACACTGAAGCTTTCTTT	CSAFGHTNTEAFF
15	.	TRBV20-1	TRBJ2-1	once	TGCAGTGGGTTAGGCCGATCCCTCTCCTACAATGAGCAGTTCTTC	CSGLGRSLSYNEQFF
13	.	TRBV20-1	TRBJ1-6	.	TGCACCACCCTAAGGGGAGACAATTCACCCCTCCACTTT	CTTLRGDNSPLHF
14	.	TRBV28	TRBJ2-7	many	TGTGCCAGCAGTTTATTCGCAGGATTCTACGAGCAGTACTTC	CASSLFAGFYEQYF
14	.	TRBV9	TRBJ2-5	many	TGTGCCAGCAGCGTAGGGGGGCAGCAAGAGACCCAGTACTTC	CASSVGGQQETQYF
15	TRBD1	TRBV11-2	TRBJ1-1	many	TGTGCCAGCAGCGTAAGGACAGGGCCGAACACTGAAGCTTTCTTT	CASSVRTGPNTEAFF
15	TRBD1	TRBV9	TRBJ2-7	many	TGTGCCAGCAGCGCCTCGGGACAGGGAGACTACGAGCAGTACTTC	CASSASGQGDYEQYF
14	TRBD2	TRBV20-1	TRBJ2-7	few	TGCAGTGCCGAACTAGCGGTAAGCTCCTACGAGCAGTACTTC	CSAELAVSSYEQYF
10	.	TRBV28	TRBJ2-7	.	TGTGCCAGCAGTGATTACGAGCACTACTTC	CASSDYEHYF
16	TRBD2	TRBV7-6	TRBJ2-3	.	TGTGCCAGCAGCTTGGGGAGCGGGGCCGGCATAGATACGCAGTATTTT	CASSLGSGAGIDTQYF
17	TRBD2	TRBV28	TRBJ2-1	few	TGTGCCAGCAGTTCCCATGATCGGGGACTACCCCACGATGAGCAGTTCTTC	CASSSHDRGLPHDEQFF
16	TRBD2	TRBV20-1	TRBJ2-3	few	TGCAGTGCTCGCCCCGGGACTAGCGGACTCACAGATACGCAGTATTTT	CSARPGTSGLTDTQYF